A selection of T cell receptor beta chains follows, all from one sample in a study of T cells after posttransplantation cyclophosphamide. Clones were read by immunoSEQ multiplex PCR, and TCRdb kept only the in-frame ones, dropping some. The sample holds roughly 20,000 clones, 86% seen once. Here the sequenced sample was PBMCs, taken about 13 months after allogeneic stem cell transplant with calcineurin inhibitor and methotrexate. Receptor source: a female patient between 25 and 45 years old who received an allogeneic stem cell transplant from an unrelated donor, was CMV-positive, and had acute and chronic GVHD. Some T cells may be provided by the graft donor. Each CDR3 is given with its conserved first and last residue. The D gene is left open where the match is weak. Size tells how often a clone was seen (once, few, many) or the class of an expanded clone, and some rows leave it out.

DNA: TGTGCCAGCAGCTCTATCTACGAGCAGTACTTC; CDR3: CASSSIYEQYF; D: -; J: TRBJ2-7; size: -; V: TRBV6-5
DNA: TGTGCCAGCAGGTACACAGGGGCCAACGTCCTGACTTTC; CDR3: CASRYTGANVLTF; D: -; J: TRBJ2-6; size: -; V: TRBV6-1
DNA: TGTGCCAGCTCAATTCAATTCGGGGGGGGGCATCTAGTGAACACTGAAGCTTTCTTT; CDR3: CASSIQFGGGHLVNTEAFF; D: -; J: TRBJ1-1; size: -; V: TRBV18
DNA: TGTGCCATCAGTGACCTAAACAGGGGCGTCGGGAACGAGCAGTACTTC; CDR3: CAISDLNRGVGNEQYF; D: TRBD1; J: TRBJ2-7; size: -; V: TRBV10-3
DNA: TGTGCCAGCAGCCAGACAGGGGGCGGTGAGCACTTC; CDR3: CASSQTGGGEHF; D: TRBD1; J: TRBJ2-7; size: -; V: TRBV2
DNA: TGTGCCAGCAGCGTCCCCCTGGGAGAGGGCACCGGGGAGCTGTTTTTT; CDR3: CASSVPLGEGTGELFF; D: -; J: TRBJ2-2; size: -; V: TRBV9
DNA: TGTGCCAGTAGTCCCAACGACTGGGAAGCTTTCTTT; CDR3: CASSPNDWEAFF; D: -; J: TRBJ1-1; size: -; V: TRBV19
DNA: TGTGCCAGCAGCGAACAGGGGATTTGGACTGAAGCTTTCTTT; CDR3: CASSEQGIWTEAFF; D: TRBD1; J: TRBJ1-1; size: -; V: TRBV7-9
DNA: TGCGCCAGCAGCTTGCTGGTCGGACTAGCGGGGGGGGCGGCAGATACGCAGTATTTT; CDR3: CASSLLVGLAGGAADTQYF; D: TRBD2; J: TRBJ2-3; size: -; V: TRBV5-1
DNA: TGTGCCAGTCGTCATCAGGGGGCGAGGGCTTACACTGAAGCTTTCTTT; CDR3: CASRHQGARAYTEAFF; D: TRBD1; J: TRBJ1-1; size: once; V: TRBV19
DNA: TGTGCCAGCAGCCCGCAAGGGACAGGGGGCGGCCTTAACTATGGCTACACCTTC; CDR3: CASSPQGTGGGLNYGYTF; D: TRBD1; J: TRBJ1-2; size: -; V: TRBV7-9
DNA: TGTGCCAGCAGCTTGCAGGGGGTAGGAAACACCATATATTTT; CDR3: CASSLQGVGNTIYF; D: TRBD1; J: TRBJ1-3; size: -; V: TRBV5-4
DNA: TGTGCTAGTGGCGCGACAGGACGAGGAAGAGGCTACACCTTC; CDR3: CASGATGRGRGYTF; D: -; J: TRBJ1-2; size: -; V: TRBV12-5
DNA: TGCGCCAGCAGCAAGGACGACAGGGGAGAGGGTTTGGCTTTCTTT; CDR3: CASSKDDRGEGLAFF; D: TRBD1; J: TRBJ1-1; size: -; V: TRBV5-1
DNA: TGTGCCAGCAGCCCACAGGCTTTCTATGGCTACACCTTC; CDR3: CASSPQAFYGYTF; D: -; J: TRBJ1-2; size: -; V: TRBV7-3
DNA: TGTGCCAGCAGCACTACCGGGAGTGAAGCTTTCTTT; CDR3: CASSTTGSEAFF; D: -; J: TRBJ1-1; size: -; V: TRBV6-1
DNA: TGTGCCAGCAGTTACGCGTCTGAAGCTTTCTTT; CDR3: CASSYASEAFF; D: -; J: TRBJ1-1; size: -; V: TRBV6-5
DNA: TGTGCCAGCACAGGGAACTATGGCTACACCTTC; CDR3: CASTGNYGYTF; D: -; J: TRBJ1-2; size: -; V: TRBV25-1
DNA: TGTGCCAGCAGCCCCGGGGCACGGGGGTCTGGCACAGATACGCAGTATTTT; CDR3: CASSPGARGSGTDTQYF; D: -; J: TRBJ2-3; size: -; V: TRBV11-2
DNA: TGTGCCAGCTCGGCAGTAGGGGGCCAAGAGACCCAGTACTTC; CDR3: CASSAVGGQETQYF; D: -; J: TRBJ2-5; size: -; V: TRBV18
DNA: TGTGCTAGCAGCCAGACTCCGGGACTACAAGAGACCCAGTACTTC; CDR3: CASSQTPGLQETQYF; D: TRBD2; J: TRBJ2-5; size: -; V: TRBV7-7
DNA: TGTGCCAGCACCCAAGGGGGGGCGGATTGGGACATTCAGTACTTC; CDR3: CASTQGGADWDIQYF; D: -; J: TRBJ2-4; size: -; V: TRBV28
DNA: TGTGCCAGCAGCTTAGGGTCCCTAACCGGGGAGCTGTTTTTT; CDR3: CASSLGSLTGELFF; D: -; J: TRBJ2-2; size: -; V: TRBV7-2
DNA: TGTGCCAGCACAGAGACAGGGCGCGGCTACACCTTC; CDR3: CASTETGRGYTF; D: TRBD1; J: TRBJ1-2; size: -; V: TRBV6-1
DNA: TGTGCCAGCAGTTATCTCGACAGATACTATGGCTACACCTTC; CDR3: CASSYLDRYYGYTF; D: -; J: TRBJ1-2; size: -; V: TRBV6-5
DNA: TGTGCCAGCAGCTTACCCACTAGAACCAATGAGCAGTTCTTC; CDR3: CASSLPTRTNEQFF; D: -; J: TRBJ2-1; size: -; V: TRBV7-9
DNA: TGTGCTAGCAGCTTCACGAGGTGGAACACCTATAATTCACCCCTCCACTTT; CDR3: CASSFTRWNTYNSPLHF; D: -; J: TRBJ1-6; size: -; V: TRBV7-7
DNA: TGTGCCAGCAGCTTGTACGGGGGACTAGCGGGATACAATGAGCAGTTCTTC; CDR3: CASSLYGGLAGYNEQFF; D: TRBD2; J: TRBJ2-1; size: -; V: TRBV5-8
DNA: TGTGCCAGCTCACCACCGACCGGGGGGGATGGTGAGCAGTTCTTC; CDR3: CASSPPTGGDGEQFF; D: TRBD2; J: TRBJ2-1; size: -; V: TRBV18
DNA: TGTGCCAGCAGTGACTCGACTAGCGGGAGCAATGAGCAGTTCTTC; CDR3: CASSDSTSGSNEQFF; D: TRBD2; J: TRBJ2-1; size: -; V: TRBV6-4
DNA: TGTGCCAGCAGCTCCCCCGGACAGAATCAGCCCCAGCATTTT; CDR3: CASSSPGQNQPQHF; D: -; J: TRBJ1-5; size: -; V: TRBV7-2
DNA: TGTGCCAGCAGCGGAGGTTATGGCTACACCTTC; CDR3: CASSGGYGYTF; D: -; J: TRBJ1-2; size: -; V: TRBV27
DNA: TGTGCCAGCAGCTTCGGGATCACAGATACGCAGTATTTT; CDR3: CASSFGITDTQYF; D: -; J: TRBJ2-3; size: -; V: TRBV13
DNA: TGCGCCAGCAGCCAAGCAACCAGGGGAATGGTGGGCAATCAGCCCCAGCATTTT; CDR3: CASSQATRGMVGNQPQHF; D: -; J: TRBJ1-5; size: -; V: TRBV4-1
DNA: TGTGCCAGTAGGATCGGCGGGGGAGACTACAATGAGCAGTTCTTC; CDR3: CASRIGGGDYNEQFF; D: TRBD2; J: TRBJ2-1; size: -; V: TRBV19
DNA: TGTGCCAGCAGCACTACCCGACAGGAAGCTTACAATGAGCAGTTCTTC; CDR3: CASSTTRQEAYNEQFF; D: -; J: TRBJ2-1; size: -; V: TRBV7-9
DNA: TGTGCCAGCAGCTCGGGAGCTGAGCAGTTCTTC; CDR3: CASSSGAEQFF; D: -; J: TRBJ2-1; size: once; V: TRBV7-3
DNA: TGTGCCACCGCGGGGAGCGTTGAGATCAAGCCCCAGCATTTT; CDR3: CATAGSVEIKPQHF; D: -; J: TRBJ1-5; size: -; V: TRBV10-3